A selection of T cell receptor beta chains follows, all from one sample in a study of T cell repertoires in cytomegalovirus infection. TCRdb fed the reads into MiXCR, producing one record per CDR3 protein. This table holds fewer than 55,000 distinct CDR3 sequences, roughly a fifth found once. These TCRs are of unknown antigen specificity. The sample consisted of CD8+ T cells from cultured PBMCs, taken from culture after CMV antigen stimulation. The origin of the receptors is a human donor in good health (CMV status not recorded). Some clones in this sample may be carry-over from other donors' samples. The CDR3 runs from the conserved cysteine through the conserved F or W. Fields, in order: D gene, clone size, J gene, V gene, CDR3 protein, CDR3 DNA. A D gene is named only where the DNA matches it firmly. Clone size is given for some rows only: seen once, a few or many times, or a class if the clone is expanded.

d_call: TRBD1
clone_size: NA
j_call: TRBJ1-4
v_call: TRBV28
cdr3_aa: CASSSPYRQGRNQGEKLFF
cdr3_nt: TGTGCCAGCAGTTCACCATACCGACAGGGGCGAAACCAAGGGGAAAAACTGTTTTTT

d_call: TRBD1
clone_size: NA
j_call: TRBJ1-2
v_call: TRBV27
cdr3_aa: CASSLLQGSGYTF
cdr3_nt: TGTGCCAGCAGTTTATTACAGGGGAGTGGCTACACCTTC

d_call: TRBD1
clone_size: NA
j_call: TRBJ1-2
v_call: TRBV19
cdr3_aa: CASSTWDREGYGYTF
cdr3_nt: TGTGCCAGTAGTACATGGGACAGGGAAGGCTATGGCTACACCTTC

d_call: TRBD2
clone_size: NA
j_call: TRBJ2-7
v_call: TRBV7-2
cdr3_aa: CASSLWGTSGGYEQYF
cdr3_nt: TGTGCCAGCAGCTTATGGGGGACTAGCGGGGGCTACGAGCAGTACTTC

d_call: NA
clone_size: NA
j_call: TRBJ1-1
v_call: TRBV7-9
cdr3_aa: CASSLSPGGGYRNTEAFF
cdr3_nt: TGTGCCAGCAGCTTAAGCCCCGGAGGGGGATATAGAAACACTGAAGCTTTCTTT

d_call: NA
clone_size: few
j_call: TRBJ1-1
v_call: TRBV18
cdr3_aa: CASSPHTEAFF
cdr3_nt: TGTGCCAGCTCACCGCACACTGAAGCTTTCTTT

d_call: NA
clone_size: NA
j_call: TRBJ2-1
v_call: TRBV6-2/TRBV6-3
cdr3_aa: CASSYSSRGGQFF
cdr3_nt: TGTGCCAGCAGTTACTCGAGTCGGGGTGGTCAGTTCTTC

d_call: NA
clone_size: NA
j_call: TRBJ1-1
v_call: TRBV7-1
cdr3_aa: CASSSKRGRNTEAFF
cdr3_nt: TGTGCCAGCAGCTCTAAGCGGGGGAGGAACACTGAAGCTTTCTTT

d_call: NA
clone_size: few
j_call: TRBJ1-1
v_call: TRBV7-8
cdr3_aa: CASSLVRGGKMNTEAFF
cdr3_nt: TGTGCCAGCAGCTTAGTCCGGGGGGGGAAGATGAACACTGAAGCTTTCTTT

d_call: TRBD2
clone_size: few
j_call: TRBJ2-5
v_call: TRBV12-3/TRBV12-4
cdr3_aa: CASSQIHGGYQETQYF
cdr3_nt: TGTGCCAGCAGCCAGATACACGGGGGGTACCAAGAGACCCAGTACTTC

d_call: NA
clone_size: NA
j_call: TRBJ1-1
v_call: TRBV27
cdr3_aa: CASSSPDILGNTEAFF
cdr3_nt: TGTGCCAGCAGTTCCCCAGACATTCTCGGGAACACTGAAGCTTTCTTT

d_call: TRBD1
clone_size: NA
j_call: TRBJ1-2
v_call: TRBV7-2
cdr3_aa: CASSLVIDRAASGYTF
cdr3_nt: TGTGCCAGCAGCTTAGTTATTGACAGGGCGGCGTCTGGCTACACCTTC

d_call: TRBD2
clone_size: few
j_call: TRBJ2-2
v_call: TRBV19
cdr3_aa: CASSLAGDAGELFF
cdr3_nt: TGTGCCAGTAGTTTAGCGGGGGACGCCGGGGAGCTGTTTTTT

d_call: NA
clone_size: NA
j_call: TRBJ2-7
v_call: TRBV20-1
cdr3_aa: CSARDWGSLGYEQYF
cdr3_nt: TGCAGTGCTAGAGATTGGGGCAGTCTGGGCTACGAGCAGTACTTC

d_call: NA
clone_size: once
j_call: TRBJ2-2
v_call: TRBV14
cdr3_aa: CASSQDRGGELFF
cdr3_nt: TGTGCCAGCAGCCAAGATCGGGGCGGGGAGCTGTTTTTT

d_call: NA
clone_size: NA
j_call: TRBJ2-7
v_call: TRBV7-2
cdr3_aa: CASSSPRQVVRIYEQYF
cdr3_nt: TGTGCCAGCAGCTCCCCGAGACAGGTAGTTAGGATCTACGAGCAGTACTTC

d_call: TRBD1
clone_size: NA
j_call: TRBJ2-1
v_call: TRBV7-8
cdr3_aa: CASSLSRTGGGNEQFF
cdr3_nt: TGTGCCAGCAGCTTATCTCGGACAGGGGGGGGGAATGAGCAGTTCTTC

d_call: TRBD1
clone_size: few
j_call: TRBJ2-1
v_call: TRBV7-9
cdr3_aa: CASSDLFGTGTYNEQFF
cdr3_nt: TGTGCCAGCAGCGATCTTTTTGGGACAGGGACCTACAATGAGCAGTTCTTC

d_call: TRBD2
clone_size: few
j_call: TRBJ2-1
v_call: TRBV6-2/TRBV6-3
cdr3_aa: CASSQGLAVREQFF
cdr3_nt: TGTGCCAGCAGTCAGGGACTAGCGGTAAGGGAGCAGTTCTTC

d_call: TRBD1
clone_size: NA
j_call: TRBJ1-6
v_call: TRBV12-3/TRBV12-4
cdr3_aa: CASSLTGGNSPLHF
cdr3_nt: TGTGCCAGCAGTTTGACAGGGGGCAATTCACCCCTCCACTTT

d_call: NA
clone_size: many
j_call: TRBJ2-7
v_call: TRBV7-2
cdr3_aa: CASSLNLGGLNEQYF
cdr3_nt: TGTGCCAGCAGCCTGAACCTTGGGGGGCTCAACGAGCAGTACTTC

d_call: TRBD1
clone_size: NA
j_call: TRBJ2-7
v_call: TRBV20-1
cdr3_aa: CSATDRGSGYEQYF
cdr3_nt: TGCAGTGCTACGGACAGGGGAAGTGGCTACGAGCAGTACTTC

d_call: NA
clone_size: many
j_call: TRBJ1-2
v_call: TRBV28
cdr3_aa: CASTDPNYGYTF
cdr3_nt: TGTGCCAGCACGGATCCCAACTATGGCTACACCTTC

d_call: NA
clone_size: NA
j_call: TRBJ1-2
v_call: TRBV10-3
cdr3_aa: CAISEGGPGSGYTF
cdr3_nt: TGTGCCATCAGTGAGGGCGGTCCTGGCAGTGGCTACACCTTC

d_call: NA
clone_size: few
j_call: TRBJ2-1
v_call: TRBV7-9
cdr3_aa: CASSLGTSNEQFF
cdr3_nt: TGTGCCAGCAGCTTAGGGACTTCCAATGAGCAGTTCTTC

d_call: NA
clone_size: NA
j_call: TRBJ2-7
v_call: TRBV6-5
cdr3_aa: CASSLGREQYF
cdr3_nt: TGTGCCAGCAGTCTAGGGCGGGAGCAGTACTTC

d_call: NA
clone_size: many
j_call: TRBJ1-1
v_call: TRBV27
cdr3_aa: CASIRSRPTHVEAFF
cdr3_nt: TGTGCCAGCATTCGATCACGACCAACACACGTTGAAGCTTTCTTT

d_call: NA
clone_size: few
j_call: TRBJ1-1
v_call: TRBV28
cdr3_aa: CASSYDVRAEAFF
cdr3_nt: TGTGCCAGCAGCTACGACGTTAGGGCTGAAGCTTTCTTT

d_call: NA
clone_size: few
j_call: TRBJ2-5
v_call: TRBV7-2
cdr3_aa: CASSLVQKETQYF
cdr3_nt: TGTGCCAGCAGCTTAGTACAGAAAGAGACCCAGTACTTC

d_call: NA
clone_size: few
j_call: TRBJ2-7
v_call: TRBV28
cdr3_aa: CASTSGSWQYF
cdr3_nt: TGTGCCAGCACCTCAGGGAGTTGGCAGTACTTC

d_call: TRBD1
clone_size: many
j_call: TRBJ1-3
v_call: TRBV7-2
cdr3_aa: CASSVRDRGGSGNTIYF
cdr3_nt: TGTGCCAGCAGCGTCCGGGACAGGGGAGGCTCTGGAAACACCATATATTTT

d_call: TRBD1
clone_size: few
j_call: TRBJ1-4
v_call: TRBV5-1
cdr3_aa: CASSLGATGGEKLFF
cdr3_nt: TGCGCCAGCAGCTTGGGGGCGACAGGGGGTGAAAAACTGTTTTTT

d_call: NA
clone_size: few
j_call: TRBJ1-1
v_call: TRBV5-6
cdr3_aa: CASSLEGEYTEAFF
cdr3_nt: TGTGCCAGCAGCTTGGAGGGCGAGTACACTGAAGCTTTCTTT

d_call: NA
clone_size: few
j_call: TRBJ1-5
v_call: TRBV19
cdr3_aa: CASSPPFTVNQPQHF
cdr3_nt: TGTGCCAGTAGTCCCCCCTTCACGGTCAATCAGCCCCAGCATTTT

d_call: TRBD1
clone_size: NA
j_call: TRBJ1-5
v_call: TRBV12-3/TRBV12-4
cdr3_aa: CASRATGGAGQPQHF
cdr3_nt: TGTGCCAGCAGGGCTACAGGGGGTGCTGGTCAGCCCCAGCATTTT

d_call: TRBD2
clone_size: many
j_call: TRBJ2-5
v_call: TRBV6-6
cdr3_aa: CASSQASGEDQETQYF
cdr3_nt: TGTGCCAGCAGTCAAGCTAGCGGGGAGGACCAAGAGACCCAGTACTTC

d_call: NA
clone_size: NA
j_call: TRBJ2-4
v_call: TRBV9
cdr3_aa: CASSVGQSLRNSQYF
cdr3_nt: TGTGCCAGCAGCGTAGGACAGTCATTAAGGAACAGTCAGTACTTC

d_call: NA
clone_size: NA
j_call: TRBJ1-5
v_call: TRBV12-3/TRBV12-4
cdr3_aa: CASSRPQNQPQHF
cdr3_nt: TGTGCCAGCAGCCGGCCCCAAAATCAGCCCCAGCATTTT

d_call: TRBD1
clone_size: NA
j_call: TRBJ2-1
v_call: TRBV7-2
cdr3_aa: CASSLVYGTEDNEQFF
cdr3_nt: TGTGCCAGCAGCTTAGTATACGGGACAGAAGACAATGAGCAGTTCTTC

d_call: NA
clone_size: NA
j_call: TRBJ1-2
v_call: TRBV10-3
cdr3_aa: CAISGTDLNYGYTF
cdr3_nt: TGTGCCATCAGTGGGACAGATCTTAACTATGGCTACACCTTC

d_call: NA
clone_size: NA
j_call: TRBJ2-3
v_call: TRBV12-3/TRBV12-4
cdr3_aa: CASIMSTDTQYF
cdr3_nt: TGTGCCAGCATAATGTCGACAGATACGCAGTATTTT

d_call: TRBD1
clone_size: NA
j_call: TRBJ1-2
v_call: TRBV27
cdr3_aa: CASSYAGTGDYTF
cdr3_nt: TGTGCCAGCAGTTACGCCGGGACAGGGGACTACACCTTC

d_call: TRBD1
clone_size: few
j_call: TRBJ2-1
v_call: TRBV28
cdr3_aa: CASNPDRAYNEQFF
cdr3_nt: TGTGCCAGCAACCCGGACAGGGCCTACAATGAGCAGTTCTTC

d_call: TRBD1
clone_size: NA
j_call: TRBJ2-7
v_call: TRBV7-2
cdr3_aa: CASSLVQGQDFTYEQYF
cdr3_nt: TGTGCCAGCAGCTTAGTCCAGGGACAGGACTTTACCTACGAGCAGTACTTC

d_call: NA
clone_size: few
j_call: TRBJ1-5
v_call: TRBV7-9
cdr3_aa: CASSSMGFNQPQHF
cdr3_nt: TGTGCCAGCAGCTCTATGGGCTTCAATCAGCCCCAGCATTTT

d_call: TRBD1
clone_size: NA
j_call: TRBJ1-1
v_call: TRBV10-3
cdr3_aa: CAISFGQGRNTEAFF
cdr3_nt: TGTGCCATCAGCTTCGGACAGGGACGGAACACTGAAGCTTTCTTT

d_call: NA
clone_size: few
j_call: TRBJ2-7
v_call: TRBV19
cdr3_aa: CASSPGLSYEQYF
cdr3_nt: TGTGCCAGTTCACCGGGACTCTCCTACGAGCAGTACTTC

d_call: TRBD2
clone_size: NA
j_call: TRBJ2-1
v_call: TRBV6-5
cdr3_aa: CASSYLAGGYNEQFF
cdr3_nt: TGTGCCAGCAGTTACCTGGCGGGGGGTTACAATGAGCAGTTCTTC

d_call: NA
clone_size: NA
j_call: TRBJ2-5
v_call: TRBV7-2
cdr3_aa: CASSLGGAVETQYF
cdr3_nt: TGTGCCAGCAGCTTAGGAGGGGCGGTCGAGACCCAGTACTTC

d_call: TRBD1
clone_size: NA
j_call: TRBJ1-1
v_call: TRBV19
cdr3_aa: CASTEGQVRNTEAFF
cdr3_nt: TGTGCCAGTACCGAGGGACAGGTTAGGAACACTGAAGCTTTCTTT

d_call: TRBD2
clone_size: NA
j_call: TRBJ2-5
v_call: TRBV12-3/TRBV12-4
cdr3_aa: CASSFSGGGTQYF
cdr3_nt: TGTGCCAGCAGTTTTTCGGGGGGAGGGACCCAGTACTTC

d_call: NA
clone_size: NA
j_call: TRBJ2-3
v_call: TRBV7-3
cdr3_aa: CASSLNPTSTDTQYF
cdr3_nt: TGTGCCAGCAGCTTAAACCCCACAAGCACAGATACGCAGTATTTT

d_call: NA
clone_size: NA
j_call: TRBJ2-3
v_call: TRBV4-2
cdr3_aa: CASSHQKRGADTQYF
cdr3_nt: TGTGCCAGCAGCCACCAAAAAAGGGGGGCAGATACGCAGTATTTT

d_call: NA
clone_size: few
j_call: TRBJ2-1
v_call: TRBV4-3
cdr3_aa: CASSRTEKYNEQFF
cdr3_nt: TGCGCCAGCAGCCGGACGGAAAAGTACAATGAGCAGTTCTTC

d_call: TRBD2
clone_size: NA
j_call: TRBJ2-1
v_call: TRBV7-7
cdr3_aa: CASSRRLAGGLSSYNEQFF
cdr3_nt: TGTGCCAGCAGCCGCAGACTAGCGGGGGGCCTTAGCTCCTACAATGAGCAGTTCTTC

d_call: NA
clone_size: few
j_call: TRBJ2-7
v_call: TRBV28
cdr3_aa: CASSLNSISYEQYF
cdr3_nt: TGTGCCAGCAGTTTAAACAGCATCTCCTACGAGCAGTACTTC

d_call: NA
clone_size: NA
j_call: TRBJ1-5
v_call: TRBV28
cdr3_aa: CASSPLRGSNQPQHF
cdr3_nt: TGTGCCAGCAGCCCACTCAGGGGTAGCAATCAGCCCCAGCATTTT

d_call: NA
clone_size: many
j_call: TRBJ2-3
v_call: TRBV7-2
cdr3_aa: CASSVNRPDTQYF
cdr3_nt: TGTGCCAGCAGCGTTAACAGGCCCGATACGCAGTATTTT

d_call: TRBD1
clone_size: NA
j_call: TRBJ1-1
v_call: TRBV4-1
cdr3_aa: CASSQGSGGTEAFF
cdr3_nt: TGCGCCAGCAGCCAAGGGTCAGGGGGCACTGAAGCTTTCTTT

d_call: NA
clone_size: NA
j_call: TRBJ2-7
v_call: TRBV6-2/TRBV6-3
cdr3_aa: CASSFNRASYEQYF
cdr3_nt: TGTGCCAGCAGCTTCAACCGGGCTTCCTACGAGCAGTACTTC